Shown below are 17 T cell receptor beta chains from a single sample sequenced in a study of CD8+ T cells in alopecia areata. cDNA reverse transcribed from extracted RNA served as the sequencing template. The data were produced by immunoSEQ multiplex PCR, yet TCRdb's version contains in-frame clones alone and is incomplete. The table lists fewer than 250,000 clones, 64% of them singletons. The treatment: oral pan-JAK inhibitor, 5-10 mg twice daily. The sequences come from CD4+ T cells sorted from blood, collected at week 4, from a patient treated with tofacitinib. These receptors were collected from a human donor with alopecia areata.

This clone was recorded once. V and J are TRBV29-1 and TRBJ2-3; D possibly corresponds to TRBD1 (6 bases). Trimming removed 4 bases from V and 5 bases from J, with 13 bases in between. This CDR3 is 13 amino acids long. The germline V gene has CDR1 SQVTM and CDR2 ANQGSEA. The DNA of the CDR3 is TGCAGCGTTGCGTCGGGCAGGGGAGATACGCAGTATTTT. Translation gives CSVASGRGDTQYF.

V and J are TRBV2 and TRBJ1-1; the D is unclear. In germline, CDR1 is SNHLY, CDR2 FYNNEI. Trimming took off 5 bases at V and 4 bases at J, with 11 bases between the two ends. This CDR3 spans 13 amino acids. CDR3 in amino acids: CASSPTETTEAFF. The CDR3 coding sequence is TGTGCCAGCAGTCCCACCGAAACCACTGAAGCTTTCTTT.

This clone was observed a few times. This sequence joins TRBV29-1 and TRBJ1-2; D is possibly TRBD1 (5 bases). Trimming removed 5 bases at V and 3 bases at J, with 10 bases between. Germline lookup yields CDR1 SQVTM and CDR2 ANQGSEA. This CDR3 has 12 amino acids. This CDR3 is CSVMTEHYGYTF. The DNA for the CDR3 is TGCAGCGTTATGACAGAACACTATGGCTACACCTTC.

The V call is TRBV15, the J call TRBJ2-5; the D gene could be TRBD1 or TRBD2 (6 bases each). V lost 3 bases to trimming and J lost 1 base, with 9 bases between them. CDR1 and CDR2 from the germline V gene are LNHNV and YYDKDF (reference sequence). CDR3 size: 14 residues. This CDR3 reads CATSSRGLQETQYF. CDR3 coding DNA: TGTGCCACCAGCAGCCGGGGGCTCCAAGAGACCCAGTACTTC.

This clone has just one count. This chain links TRBV5-6 with TRBJ2-7, with a possible D match to TRBD1 (6 bases). CDR3 length: 13 residues. V lost 4 bases to trimming and J lost 1 base, with 9 bases between them. Looked up from germline, CDR1 is SGHDT and CDR2 is YYEEEE. The CDR3 bases are TGTGCCAGCAGCCCTAGGGGGTCCTACGAGCAGTACTTC. Its protein product is CASSPRGSYEQYF.

A few counts support this clone. V is TRBV29-1 and J is TRBJ2-1; TRBD2 matches at 12 bases. The J segment lost 7 bases and the V segment lost 4 bases, leaving 5 bases of the junction unmatched. Germline CDR1 SQVTM, CDR2 ANQGSEA. The CDR3 consists of 14 residues. DNA for the CDR3: TGCAGCGTTGTAGCTAGCGGGGGGGATAATGAGCAGTTCTTC. Translation: CSVVASGGDNEQFF.

This clone was detected once. The chain combines TRBV5-4 with TRBJ2-2; 9 bases are a match to TRBD1. The J segment lost 6 bases and the V segment lost 0 bases, leaving 0 bases of the junction unmatched. Germline V lookup: CDR1 SGHNT, CDR2 YYREEE (reference sequence). This CDR3 is 14 amino acids long. The DNA for the CDR3 is TGTGCCAGCAGCTTGGGACAGGGGGCCGGGGAGCTGTTTTTT. Its protein is CASSLGQGAGELFF. The whole variable domain, filled in from reference TRBV5-4 and TRBJ2-2, reads ETGVTQSPTHLIKTRGQQVTLRCSSQSGHNTVSWYQQALGQGPQFIFQYYREEENGRGNFPPRFSGLQFPNYSSELNVNALELDDSALYLCASSLGQGAGELFFGEGSRLTVL.

The chain has TRBV7-6 and TRBJ2-5, with D maybe TRBD2 (5 bases). Germline loops: CDR1 SGHVS, CDR2 FNYEAQ. The CDR3 has 13 amino acids. The V end was cut by 4 bases, the J end by 3 bases, with 9 bases between. The CDR3 bases are TGTGCCAGCAGCTACACTAGGAAAGAGACCCAGTACTTC. It encodes CASSYTRKETQYF.

The chain employs TRBV9 and TRBJ2-7, with 8 bases matching TRBD1. CDR1 and CDR2 from the germline V gene are SGDLS and YYNGEE. Trimming took 4 bases from V and 5 from J; bases not matched to a gene: 11. The CDR3 covers 15 residues. In DNA, the CDR3 is TGTGCCAGCAGCTCCGGACAGGGAAGAGCCCACGAGCAGTACTTC. It codes for CASSSGQGRAHEQYF.

A few counts support this clone. The chain combines TRBV5-1 with TRBJ1-1; D gene ambiguous. There are 12 residues in the CDR3. Germline CDR1 SGHRS, CDR2 YFSETQ. V lost 4 bases, J lost 5 bases, and 9 bases lay in between. The CDR3 loop reads CASSPVGTEAFF. The CDR3 bases are TGCGCCAGCAGCCCGGTGGGGACTGAAGCTTTCTTT.

The V and J genes are TRBV25-1 and TRBJ1-6, with 8 bases that match TRBD1. The V gene's germline CDR1 is MGHDK and CDR2 SYGVNS. The ends lost 4 bases at V and 6 bases at J; junction bases unmatched: 5. CDR3 size: 15 residues. The chain's CDR3 is CASSAGQGGNSPLHF. DNA for the CDR3: TGTGCCAGCAGTGCCGGACAGGGAGGTAATTCACCCCTCCACTTT.

This clone was counted between two and nine times. The V call is TRBV7-2, the J call TRBJ2-5; 7 bases match TRBD1. Germline V gene sequence: CDR1 SGHTA, CDR2 FQGNSA. The CDR3 sequence is 14 residues long. The J segment lost 4 bases and the V segment lost 5 bases, leaving 7 bases of the junction unmatched. The CDR3: CASSLRQGSETQYF. The CDR3 DNA sequence: TGTGCCAGCAGCCTCCGACAGGGTTCAGAGACCCAGTACTTC. Full variable domain (outside the CDR3, taken from reference TRBV7-2 and TRBJ2-5): GAGVSQSPSNKVTEKGKDVELRCDPISGHTALYWYRQSLGQGLEFLIYFQGNSAPDKSGLPSDRFSAERTGGSVSTLTIQRTQQEDSAVYLCASSLRQGSETQYFGPGTRLLVL.

V usage is TRBV10-1 and J usage is TRBJ2-4; TRBD2 aligns across 7 bases. This CDR3 is 12 amino acids long. CDR1 and CDR2 from the germline V gene are WNHNN and SYGVQD (reference sequence). Trimming took 10 bases from V and 7 from J; bases not matched to a gene: 7. CDR3 amino acids: CATQTSMNIQYF. The CDR3 region has the DNA TGCGCCACCCAGACTAGCATGAACATTCAGTACTTC.

The V call is TRBV18, the J call TRBJ1-2; 11 bases align to TRBD1. Germline values: CDR1 KGHSH, CDR2 LQKENI. V lost 3 bases and J lost 7; bases outside the gene matches: 7. The CDR3 sequence is 15 residues long. CDR3 sequence reads: CASSPEGTGGFGYTF. CDR3 DNA: TGTGCCAGCTCACCGGAGGGGACAGGGGGTTTTGGCTACACCTTC.

The sample holds one count of this clone. Other DNA variants within this sample encode the same CDR3. The CDR3, as DNA: TGTGCCAGCAGCCAAGATCTGGCGGGCTCCTACAATGAGCAGTTCTTC. Translating gives CASSQDLAGSYNEQFF. V gene TRBV4-2 combines with J gene TRBJ2-1, with D perhaps TRBD2 (5 bases). The CDR3 has 16 residues. Germline loops: CDR1 LGHNA, CDR2 YNFKEQ. Between the trimmed V and J ends, which lost 0 bases and 0 bases, there was a span of 9 bases.

The chain couples TRBV9 to TRBJ2-5; TRBD2 is a possible D gene (5 bases). CDR3 length: 13 residues. CDR1 is SGDLS and CDR2 is YYNGEE in the germline V gene. V was shortened by 3 bases and J by 3 bases, with 9 bases between the two germline ends. CDR3 in DNA: TGTGCCAGCAGCGGATCAGCGGAAGAGACCCAGTACTTC. This codes for CASSGSAEETQYF.

The J gene is TRBJ1-1, the V gene TRBV7-9; maybe TRBD1 (5 bases). CDR1 is SEHNR, CDR2 FQNEAQ, per germline (reference sequence). Trimming stripped 5 bases from V and 4 bases from J, with 26 bases between. The CDR3 totals 18 residues. The CDR3 is CASSLPGGLFRFGTEAFF. The DNA for the CDR3 is TGTGCCAGCAGCCTCCCGGGGGGTTTGTTTCGTTTTGGCACTGAAGCTTTCTTT.